One T cell receptor beta chain is described in this entry. Its binding antigen is unknown. Base qualities were left out, and no much larger clone turns up one base away. The entry originates in a study of OX40 agonist ivuxolimab in advanced cancers. Notes on the research overall: Ivuxolimab was an agonistic, fully human IgG2 monoclonal antibody directed against OX40 (CD134), a costimulatory receptor. The monotherapy dose-escalation portion (N ≈ 56 patients) of the phase I ivuxolimab trial is reported in the paper. The point of sequencing TCRbeta in the periphery was to test whether ivuxolimab changed TCR sequence diversity and drove clonal T-cell expansion. Intravenous ivuxolimab was administered to patients every 2 weeks at six dose levels: 0.01, 0.1, 0.3, 1.5, 3 and 10 mg/kg. Patients were allowed to have had prior anti-PD-1, anti-PD-L1 or anti-CTLA-4 therapy, and 30% to 40% of the dose-escalation patients had previously received checkpoint inhibitors. Of the approximately 50 dose-escalation patients, hepatocellular carcinoma was present in around 20, melanoma in roughly 15, renal cell carcinoma in 9 and head and neck cancer in 9. The dose-escalation cohort was around 84% male with a mean age of about 60 years, ranging from roughly 20 to 80. Partial responses were achieved by three dose-escalation patients, of whom one had hepatocellular carcinoma and two had cutaneous melanoma.

CDR1 and CDR2 are read off the germline V gene as SGHVS and FNYEAQ. V lost 5 bases and J lost 4 bases, and the count of bases not matched to a germline gene is 7. The cysteine opens and the phenylalanine closes a CDR3 of 16 amino acids. Here the CDR3 DNA is all that survives: 48 bases in frame from base 1. The trial excluded patients who had a history of autoimmune disease or were on systemic immunosuppression. Peripheral blood for TCR sequencing was collected from all dose cohorts at baseline, on cycle 4 day 1, and on cycle 7 day 1. Samples came from an open-label, multicenter, first-in-human phase I dose-escalation trial of ivuxolimab. The trial enrolled adults with locally advanced or metastatic head and neck squamous cell, hepatocellular, melanoma or renal cell carcinoma. Before TCR sequencing, CD4+ T cells and CD8+ T cells were sorted from peripheral blood as separate populations. Genomic DNA was isolated from the sorted cells so that the TCRbeta CDR3 region could be sequenced. TCRbeta CDR3 regions were sequenced using the immunoSEQ Assay. What TCRdb holds here is the immuneACCESS table cut down to in-frame rearrangements. Part of the clones is not present; checked against another copy, under half of the missing clones reflect an unresolved V gene, and the others are unexplained. The sample records about 82,000 clones, around 83% of which are singletons. The ten biggest clones cover around 2.3% of the sample.

What the research found in general, with its limitations: Low levels of normalized T-cell clonal expansion were also seen in some patients who did not respond. The antigen specificity of the clonally expanded peripheral T cells was not determined. On average, CD8+ T cells showed more expanded clones than CD4+ T cells after ivuxolimab. Partial responders in the 0.1-3.0 mg/kg groups had among the lowest normalized peripheral clonal expansion, especially among CD8+ T cells. At doses from 0.1 to 3.0 mg/kg, clonal expansion was seen in both CD4+ and CD8+ blood T cells between baseline and week 6.

The material sequenced was CD4+ or CD8+ T cells sorted from blood, taken in a trial of the OX40 agonist ivuxolimab. The clonotype was recovered from an adult with an advanced solid tumor such as melanoma, head and neck, liver or kidney cancer. This chain joins TRBV7-6 to TRBJ2-6, and TRBD1 matches 8 of the central bases. The CDR3 here reads CASSAVRGRGANVLTF. The DNA reads as follows: TGTGCCAGCAGCGCGGTCAGGGGGCGAGGGGCCAACGTCCTGACTTTC.